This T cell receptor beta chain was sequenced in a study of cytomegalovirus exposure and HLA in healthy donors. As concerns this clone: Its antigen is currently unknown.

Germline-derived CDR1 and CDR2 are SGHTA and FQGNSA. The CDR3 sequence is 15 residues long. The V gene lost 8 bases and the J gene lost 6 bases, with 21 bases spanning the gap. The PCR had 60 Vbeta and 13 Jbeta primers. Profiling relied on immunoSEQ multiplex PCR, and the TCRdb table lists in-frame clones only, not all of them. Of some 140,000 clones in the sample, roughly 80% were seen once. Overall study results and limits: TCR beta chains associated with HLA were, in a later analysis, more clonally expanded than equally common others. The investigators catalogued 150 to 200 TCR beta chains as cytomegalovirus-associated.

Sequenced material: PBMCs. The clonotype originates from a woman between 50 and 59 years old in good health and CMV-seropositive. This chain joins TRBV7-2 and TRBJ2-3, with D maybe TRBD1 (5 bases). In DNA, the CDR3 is TGTGCCAGCGGACCTCTGGGGCTGAGTTTGGATACGCAGTATTTT. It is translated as CASGPLGLSLDTQYF.